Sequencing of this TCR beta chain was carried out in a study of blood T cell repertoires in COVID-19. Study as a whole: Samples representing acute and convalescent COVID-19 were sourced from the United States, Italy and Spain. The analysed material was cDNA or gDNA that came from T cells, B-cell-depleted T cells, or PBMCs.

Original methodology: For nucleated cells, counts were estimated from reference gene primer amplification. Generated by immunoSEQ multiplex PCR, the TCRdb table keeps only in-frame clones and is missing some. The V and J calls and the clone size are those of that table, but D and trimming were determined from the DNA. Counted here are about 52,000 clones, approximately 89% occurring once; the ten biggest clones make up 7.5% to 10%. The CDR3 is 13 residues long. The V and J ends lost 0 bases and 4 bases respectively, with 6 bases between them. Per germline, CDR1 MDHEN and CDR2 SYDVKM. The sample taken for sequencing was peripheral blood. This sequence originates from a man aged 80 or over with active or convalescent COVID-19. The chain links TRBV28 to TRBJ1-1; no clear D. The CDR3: CASSLWSGTEAFF. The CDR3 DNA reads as TGTGCCAGCAGTTTATGGAGTGGCACTGAAGCTTTCTTT. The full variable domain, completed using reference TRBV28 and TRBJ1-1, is DVKVTQSSRYLVKRTGEKVFLECVQDMDHENMFWYRQDPGLGLRLIYFSYDVKMKEKGDIPEGYSVSREKKERFSLILESASTNQTSMYLCASSLWSGTEAFFGQGTRLTVV.